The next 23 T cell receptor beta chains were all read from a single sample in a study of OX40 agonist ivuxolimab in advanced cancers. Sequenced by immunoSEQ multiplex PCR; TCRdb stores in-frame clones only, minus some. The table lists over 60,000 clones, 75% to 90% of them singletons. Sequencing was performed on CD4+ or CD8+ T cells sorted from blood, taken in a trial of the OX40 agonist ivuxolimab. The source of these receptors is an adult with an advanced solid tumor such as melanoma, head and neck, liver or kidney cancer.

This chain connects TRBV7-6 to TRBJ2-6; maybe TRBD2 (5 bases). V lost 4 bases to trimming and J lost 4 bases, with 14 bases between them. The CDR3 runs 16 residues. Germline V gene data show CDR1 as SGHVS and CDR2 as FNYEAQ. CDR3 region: CASSSGLQPGANVLTF. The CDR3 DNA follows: TGTGCCAGCAGCTCCGGACTCCAACCCGGGGCCAACGTCCTGACTTTC.

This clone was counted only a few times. CDR3 in amino acids: CAWSRTGRTEAFF. The CDR3 DNA reads TGTGCCTGGAGCAGGACAGGGAGGACTGAAGCTTTCTTT. The chain carries TRBV30 and TRBJ1-1, with 8 bases identical to TRBD1. Looked up from germline, CDR1 is GTSNPN and CDR2 is SVGIG (reference sequence). This CDR3 comprises 13 residues. V trimming: 3 bases; J trimming: 5 bases; junction bases outside the gene matches: 5.

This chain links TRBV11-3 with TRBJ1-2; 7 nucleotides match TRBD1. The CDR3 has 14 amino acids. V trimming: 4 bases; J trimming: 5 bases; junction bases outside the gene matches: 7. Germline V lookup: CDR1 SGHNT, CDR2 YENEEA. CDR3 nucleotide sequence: TGTGCCAGCAGCTCCCGGACAGGCCCGTATGGCTACACCTTC. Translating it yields CASSSRTGPYGYTF. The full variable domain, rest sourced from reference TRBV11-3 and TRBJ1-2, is EAGVVQSPRYKIIEKKQPVAFWCNPISGHNTLYWYLQNLGQGPELLIRYENEEAVDDSQLPKDRFSAERLKGVDSTLKIQPAELGDSAVYLCASSSRTGPYGYTFGSGTRLTVV.

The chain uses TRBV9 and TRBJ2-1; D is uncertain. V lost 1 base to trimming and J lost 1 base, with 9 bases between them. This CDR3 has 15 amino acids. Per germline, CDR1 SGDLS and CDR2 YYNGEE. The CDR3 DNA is TGTGCCAGCAGCGTAAGAAGCGAGTCCTACAATGAGCAGTTCTTC. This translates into CASSVRSESYNEQFF.

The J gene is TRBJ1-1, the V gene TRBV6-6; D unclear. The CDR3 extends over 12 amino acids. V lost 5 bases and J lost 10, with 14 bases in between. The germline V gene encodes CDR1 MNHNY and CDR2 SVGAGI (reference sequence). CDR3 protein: CASSQTQGGAFF. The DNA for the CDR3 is TGTGCCAGCAGTCAGACCCAAGGCGGAGCTTTCTTT.

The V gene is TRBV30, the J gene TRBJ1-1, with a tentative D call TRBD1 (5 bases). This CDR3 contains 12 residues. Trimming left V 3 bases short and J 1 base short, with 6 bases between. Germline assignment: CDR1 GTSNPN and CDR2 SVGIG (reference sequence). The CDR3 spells CAWRRGNTEAFF. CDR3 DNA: TGTGCCTGGAGGAGGGGGAACACTGAAGCTTTCTTT.

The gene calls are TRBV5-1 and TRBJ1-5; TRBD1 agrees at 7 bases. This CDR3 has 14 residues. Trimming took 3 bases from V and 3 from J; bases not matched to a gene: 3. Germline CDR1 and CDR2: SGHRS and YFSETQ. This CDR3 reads CASSSTGVNQPQHF. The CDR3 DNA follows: TGCGCCAGCAGCTCCACAGGGGTCAATCAGCCCCAGCATTTT.

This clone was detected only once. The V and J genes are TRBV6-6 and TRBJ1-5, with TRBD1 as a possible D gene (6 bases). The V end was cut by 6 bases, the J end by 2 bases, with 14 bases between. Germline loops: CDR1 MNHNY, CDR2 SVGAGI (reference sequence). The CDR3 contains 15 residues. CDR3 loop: CASRRQGSGNQPQHF. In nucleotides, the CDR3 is TGTGCCAGCAGAAGGCAGGGGTCTGGCAATCAGCCCCAGCATTTT.

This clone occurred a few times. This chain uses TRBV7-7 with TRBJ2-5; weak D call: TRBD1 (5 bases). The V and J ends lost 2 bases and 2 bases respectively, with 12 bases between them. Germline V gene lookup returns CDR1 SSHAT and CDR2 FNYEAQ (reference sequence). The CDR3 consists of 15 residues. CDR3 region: CASSLSRGKQETQYF. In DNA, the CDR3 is TGTGCCAGCAGCTTATCAAGGGGTAAACAAGAGACCCAGTACTTC.

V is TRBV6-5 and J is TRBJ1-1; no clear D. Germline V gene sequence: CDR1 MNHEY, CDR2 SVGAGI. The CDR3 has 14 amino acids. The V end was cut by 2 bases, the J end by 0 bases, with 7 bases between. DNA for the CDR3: TGTGCCAGCAGTTACCTAGCAATGAACACTGAAGCTTTCTTT. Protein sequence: CASSYLAMNTEAFF.

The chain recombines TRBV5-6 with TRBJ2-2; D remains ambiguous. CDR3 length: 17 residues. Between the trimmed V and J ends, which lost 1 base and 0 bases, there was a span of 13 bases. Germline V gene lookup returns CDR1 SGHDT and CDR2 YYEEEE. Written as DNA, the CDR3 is TGTGCCAGCAGCTTGTTTTTGGGGTTGTCGAACACCGGGGAGCTGTTTTTT. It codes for CASSLFLGLSNTGELFF.

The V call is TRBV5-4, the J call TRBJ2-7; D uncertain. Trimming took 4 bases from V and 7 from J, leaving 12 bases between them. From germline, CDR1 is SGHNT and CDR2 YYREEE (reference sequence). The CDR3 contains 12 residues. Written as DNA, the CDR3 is TGTGCCAGCAGCCGAGCAATGGGGGAGCAGTACTTC. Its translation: CASSRAMGEQYF.

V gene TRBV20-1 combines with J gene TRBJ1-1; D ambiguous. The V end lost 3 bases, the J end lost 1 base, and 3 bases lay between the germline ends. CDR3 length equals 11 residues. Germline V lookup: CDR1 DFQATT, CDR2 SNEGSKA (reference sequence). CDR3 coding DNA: TGCAGTGCTAGCCCGAACACTGAAGCTTTCTTT. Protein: CSASPNTEAFF.

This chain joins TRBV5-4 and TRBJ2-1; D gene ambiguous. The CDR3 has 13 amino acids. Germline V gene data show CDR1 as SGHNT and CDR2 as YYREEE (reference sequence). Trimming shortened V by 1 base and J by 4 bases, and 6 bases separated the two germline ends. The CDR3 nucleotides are TGTGCCAGCAGCTTGAGGCTATACAATGAGCAGTTCTTC. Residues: CASSLRLYNEQFF. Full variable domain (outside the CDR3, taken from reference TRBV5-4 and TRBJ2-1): ETGVTQSPTHLIKTRGQQVTLRCSSQSGHNTVSWYQQALGQGPQFIFQYYREEENGRGNFPPRFSGLQFPNYSSELNVNALELDDSALYLCASSLRLYNEQFFGPGTRLTVL.

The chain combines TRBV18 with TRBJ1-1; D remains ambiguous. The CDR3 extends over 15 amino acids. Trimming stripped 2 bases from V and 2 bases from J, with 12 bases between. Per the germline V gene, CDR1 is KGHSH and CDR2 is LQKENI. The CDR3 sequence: CASSPVRVGNTEAFF. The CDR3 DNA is TGTGCCAGCTCACCAGTGAGGGTGGGAAACACTGAAGCTTTCTTT.

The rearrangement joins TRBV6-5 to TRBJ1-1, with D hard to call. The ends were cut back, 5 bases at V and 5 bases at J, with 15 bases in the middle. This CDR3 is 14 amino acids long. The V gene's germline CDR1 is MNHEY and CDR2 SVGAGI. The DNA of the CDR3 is TGTGCCAGCAGTGAAGTTAGGTTGGGAACTGAAGCTTTCTTT. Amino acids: CASSEVRLGTEAFF.

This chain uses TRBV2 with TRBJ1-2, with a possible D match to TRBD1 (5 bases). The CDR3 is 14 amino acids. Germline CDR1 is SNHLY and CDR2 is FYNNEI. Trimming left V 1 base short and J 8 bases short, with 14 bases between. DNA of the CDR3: TGTGCCAGCAGTGAAGGGTGGGACCCCTCGGGCTACACCTTC. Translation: CASSEGWDPSGYTF.

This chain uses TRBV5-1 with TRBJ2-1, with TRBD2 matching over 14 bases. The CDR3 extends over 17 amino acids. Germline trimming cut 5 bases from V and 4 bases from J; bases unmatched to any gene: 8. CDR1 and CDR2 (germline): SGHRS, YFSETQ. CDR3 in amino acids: CASRGLAGAAKYNEQFF. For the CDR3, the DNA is TGCGCCAGCAGGGGACTAGCGGGAGCGGCTAAATACAATGAGCAGTTCTTC.

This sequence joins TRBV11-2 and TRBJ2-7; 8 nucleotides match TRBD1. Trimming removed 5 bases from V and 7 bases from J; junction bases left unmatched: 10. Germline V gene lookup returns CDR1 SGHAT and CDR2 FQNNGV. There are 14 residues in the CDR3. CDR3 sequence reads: CASSQDRDRTEQYF. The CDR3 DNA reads TGTGCCAGCAGCCAAGACCGGGACAGGACGGAGCAGTACTTC.

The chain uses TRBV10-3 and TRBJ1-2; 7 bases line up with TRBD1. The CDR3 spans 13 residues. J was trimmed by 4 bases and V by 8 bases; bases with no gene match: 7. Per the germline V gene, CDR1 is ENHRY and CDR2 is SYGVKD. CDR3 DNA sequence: TGTGCCATCGGGCCGGCAGGGGGCTATGGCTACACCTTC. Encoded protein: CAIGPAGGYGYTF.

The CDR3 DNA reads as TGTGCCAGCAGTCCTGGACGGAGAGAAAAACTGTTTTTT. Its protein product is CASSPGRREKLFF. V is TRBV28 and J is TRBJ1-4; D remains unclear. The V gene's germline CDR1 is MDHEN and CDR2 SYDVKM. The CDR3 is made up of 13 amino acids. V was shortened by 5 bases and J by 8 bases, with 12 bases between the two germline ends.

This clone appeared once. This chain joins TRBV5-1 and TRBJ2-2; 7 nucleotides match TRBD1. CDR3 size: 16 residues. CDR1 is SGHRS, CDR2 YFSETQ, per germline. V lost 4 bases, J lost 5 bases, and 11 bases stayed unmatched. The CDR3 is CASSQVQGQRTGELFF. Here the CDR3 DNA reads TGCGCCAGCAGCCAAGTACAGGGGCAACGGACCGGGGAGCTGTTTTTT.

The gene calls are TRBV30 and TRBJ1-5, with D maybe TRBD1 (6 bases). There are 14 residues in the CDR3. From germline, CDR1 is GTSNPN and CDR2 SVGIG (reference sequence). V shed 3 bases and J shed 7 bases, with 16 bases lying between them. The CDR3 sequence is CAWSRTGSHQPQHF. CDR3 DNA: TGTGCCTGGAGCCGAACAGGGAGTCACCAGCCCCAGCATTTT.